The clone carrying this T cell receptor beta chain was detected a few times. What it binds is not known. Via MiXCR, TCRdb re-called the reads, giving one row per CDR3 protein. This sample has around 430,000 distinct CDR3 sequences, with under 45% found just once. The data belong to a study of T cell repertoires in cytomegalovirus infection. Overall study: Public signatures in TCR beta pointed to CMV infection and matching HLA type.

The source of this sequence is a human donor in good health (CMV status not recorded). Some clones in this sample may be carry-over from other donors' samples. The sample consisted of cultured PBMCs, taken from culture after CMV antigen stimulation.

The CDR3 region is CASAPEGVSTYEQYF. In DNA form, the CDR3 reads TGTGCCAGCGCGCCCGAGGGGGTATCGACCTACGAGCAGTACTTC. The chain is built from TRBV27 and TRBJ2-7, with D possibly TRBD1 on 6 matching bases. The CDR3 loop spans 15 amino acids. The V gene's germline CDR1 is MNHEY and CDR2 SMNVEV (reference sequence). V was cut by 8 bases and J by 2 bases, with 19 bases left in between.